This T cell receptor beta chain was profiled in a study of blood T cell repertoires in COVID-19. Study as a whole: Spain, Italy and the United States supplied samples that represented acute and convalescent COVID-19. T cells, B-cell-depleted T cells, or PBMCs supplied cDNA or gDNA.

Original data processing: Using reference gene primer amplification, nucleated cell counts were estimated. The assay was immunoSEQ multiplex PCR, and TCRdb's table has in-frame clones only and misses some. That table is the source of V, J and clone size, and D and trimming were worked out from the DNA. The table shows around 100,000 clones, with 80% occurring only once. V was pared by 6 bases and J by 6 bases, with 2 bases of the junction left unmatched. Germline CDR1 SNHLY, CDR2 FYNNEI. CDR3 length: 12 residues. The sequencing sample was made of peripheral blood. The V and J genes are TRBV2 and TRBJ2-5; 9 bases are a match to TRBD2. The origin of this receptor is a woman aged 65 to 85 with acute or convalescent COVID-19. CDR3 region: CASRSGGQTQYF. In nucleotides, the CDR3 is TGTGCCAGCAGAAGCGGGGGGCAGACCCAGTACTTC.